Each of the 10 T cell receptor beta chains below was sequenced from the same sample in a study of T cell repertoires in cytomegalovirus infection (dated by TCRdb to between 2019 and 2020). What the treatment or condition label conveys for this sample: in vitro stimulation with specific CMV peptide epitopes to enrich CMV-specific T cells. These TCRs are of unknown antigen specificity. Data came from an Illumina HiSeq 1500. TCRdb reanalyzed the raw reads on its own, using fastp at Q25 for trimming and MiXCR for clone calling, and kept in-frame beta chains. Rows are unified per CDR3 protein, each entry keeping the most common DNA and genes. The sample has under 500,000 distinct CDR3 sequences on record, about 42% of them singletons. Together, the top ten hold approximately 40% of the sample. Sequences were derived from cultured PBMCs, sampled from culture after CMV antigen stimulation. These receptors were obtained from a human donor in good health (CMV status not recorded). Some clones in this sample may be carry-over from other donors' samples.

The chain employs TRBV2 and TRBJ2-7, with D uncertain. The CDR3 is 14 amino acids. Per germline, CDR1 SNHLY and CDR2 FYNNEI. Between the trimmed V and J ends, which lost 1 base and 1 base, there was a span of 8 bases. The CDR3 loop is CASSEESPSYEQYF. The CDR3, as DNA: TGTGCCAGCAGTGAAGAATCCCCTTCCTACGAGCAGTACTTC.

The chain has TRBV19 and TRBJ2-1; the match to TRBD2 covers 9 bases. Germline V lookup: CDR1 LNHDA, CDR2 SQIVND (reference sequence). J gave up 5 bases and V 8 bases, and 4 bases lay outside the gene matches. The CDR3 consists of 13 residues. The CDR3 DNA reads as TGTGCCAGTGCTAGCGGGGTACACAATGAGCAGTTCTTC. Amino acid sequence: CASASGVHNEQFF.

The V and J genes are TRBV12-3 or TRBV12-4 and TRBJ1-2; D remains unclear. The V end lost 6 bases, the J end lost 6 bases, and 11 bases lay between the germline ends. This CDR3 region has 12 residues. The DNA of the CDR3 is TGTGCCAGCAGGGGAACGATCGATGGCTACACCTTC. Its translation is CASRGTIDGYTF.

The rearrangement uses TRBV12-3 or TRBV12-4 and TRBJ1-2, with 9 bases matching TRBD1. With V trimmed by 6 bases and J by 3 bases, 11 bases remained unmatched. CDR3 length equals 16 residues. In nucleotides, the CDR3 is TGTGCCAGCAGATTTACCTGGGACAGGGACGACTATGGCTACACCTTC. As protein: CASRFTWDRDDYGYTF.

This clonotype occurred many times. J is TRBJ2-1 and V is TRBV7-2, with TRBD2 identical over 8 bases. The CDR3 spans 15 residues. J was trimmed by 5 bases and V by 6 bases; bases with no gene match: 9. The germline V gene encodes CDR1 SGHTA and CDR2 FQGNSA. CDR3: CASRPQRERNNEQFF. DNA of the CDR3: TGTGCCAGCAGACCCCAGCGGGAGAGGAACAATGAGCAGTTCTTC.

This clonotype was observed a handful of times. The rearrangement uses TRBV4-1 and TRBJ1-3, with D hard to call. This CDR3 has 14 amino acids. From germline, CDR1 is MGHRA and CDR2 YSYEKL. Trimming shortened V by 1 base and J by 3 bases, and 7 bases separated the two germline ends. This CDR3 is CASSQGSFGNTIYF. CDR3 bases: TGCGCCAGCAGCCAAGGGTCTTTTGGAAACACCATATATTTT.

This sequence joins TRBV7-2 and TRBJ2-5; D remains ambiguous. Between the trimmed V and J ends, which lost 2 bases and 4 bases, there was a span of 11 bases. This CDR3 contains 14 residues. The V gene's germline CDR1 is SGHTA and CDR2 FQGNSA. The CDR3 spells CASSLLTDRETQYF. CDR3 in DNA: TGTGCCAGCAGCTTATTGACGGACCGAGAGACCCAGTACTTC.

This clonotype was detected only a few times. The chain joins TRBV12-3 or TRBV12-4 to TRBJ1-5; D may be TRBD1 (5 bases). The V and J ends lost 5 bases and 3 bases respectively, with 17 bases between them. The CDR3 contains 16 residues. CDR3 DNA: TGTGCCAGCAGTCCCGGACCCCAGGGAATCAATCAGCCCCAGCATTTT. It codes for CASSPGPQGINQPQHF.

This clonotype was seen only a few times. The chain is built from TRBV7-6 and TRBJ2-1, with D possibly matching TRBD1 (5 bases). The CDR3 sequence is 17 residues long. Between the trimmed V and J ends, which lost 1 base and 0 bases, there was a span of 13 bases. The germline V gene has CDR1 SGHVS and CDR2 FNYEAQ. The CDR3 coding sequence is TGTGCCAGCAGCTTAGTCACCGGCGACAGCTCCTACAATGAGCAGTTCTTC. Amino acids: CASSLVTGDSSYNEQFF.

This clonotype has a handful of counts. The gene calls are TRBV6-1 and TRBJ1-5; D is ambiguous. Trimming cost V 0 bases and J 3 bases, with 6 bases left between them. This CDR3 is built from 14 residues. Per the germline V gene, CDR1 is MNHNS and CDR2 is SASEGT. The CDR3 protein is CASSEAPINQPQHF. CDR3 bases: TGTGCCAGCAGTGAAGCGCCCATCAATCAGCCCCAGCATTTT.